Listed below are T cell receptor beta chains from one sample, sequenced in a study of blood T cell repertoires in COVID-19. TCRdb's copy holds only in-frame clones and misses some; the assay was immunoSEQ multiplex PCR. The data contain approximately 150,000 clones, more than 60% of them singletons. The sequencing sample was made of peripheral blood. These receptors were taken from a woman aged 60-75 years with acute or convalescent COVID-19. The CDR3 runs from the conserved cysteine through the conserved F or W. D genes are given only for firm matches. Only some rows state a clone size, as once, few, many or a class for expanded clones.

>TRBV5-4|TRBD1|once|TRBJ1-1
CASSSSRTGRNTEAFF
TGTGCCAGCAGCTCCTCCCGGACAGGAAGGAACACTGAAGCTTTCTTT
>TRBV3-1/TRBV3-2|TRBD1|-|TRBJ2-2
CASSQERPEGQYTGELFF
TGTGCCAGCAGCCAAGAAAGACCAGAGGGACAGTACACCGGGGAGCTGTTTTTT
>TRBV27|TRBD2|-|TRBJ2-3
CASSLRAGGMTDTQYF
TGTGCCAGCAGTTTACGGGCGGGAGGGATGACAGATACGCAGTATTTT
>TRBV11-2|TRBD1|few|TRBJ1-5
CASSLATGDNQPQHF
TGTGCCAGCAGCTTAGCCACAGGGGACAATCAGCCCCAGCATTTT
>TRBV11-2|-|-|TRBJ2-7
CASSLGAGSTYEQYF
TGTGCCAGCAGCTTAGGAGCAGGGTCTACCTACGAGCAGTACTTC
>TRBV15|-|-|TRBJ2-7
CATSRDRIGRGEQYF
TGTGCCACCAGCAGAGATCGAATTGGACGGGGCGAGCAGTACTTC
>TRBV5-1|TRBD1|few|TRBJ1-4
CASSLGQANEKLFF
TGCGCCAGCAGCCTGGGACAGGCCAATGAAAAACTGTTTTTT
>TRBV11-2|TRBD2|-|TRBJ2-1
CASSLDAGAANEQFF
TGTGCCAGCAGCTTAGATGCGGGAGCGGCTAATGAGCAGTTCTTC
>TRBV27|-|-|TRBJ2-7
CARGDTRDYEQYF
TGTGCCAGAGGGGATACGCGGGACTACGAGCAGTACTTC
>TRBV2|TRBD1|-|TRBJ1-5
CASSSGGGSNQPQHF
TGTGCCAGCAGCTCAGGGGGCGGCAGCAATCAGCCCCAGCATTTT